This T cell receptor (beta chain) came from a study of blood T cell repertoires in COVID-19. The protocol was immunoSEQ multiplex PCR, while the TCRdb copy is restricted to in-frame clones and leaves out a portion. The data hold some 330,000 clones, with more than 85% observed a single time. Cohort 3 donors counted as recovered after two negative PCRs, clearance, or resolved symptoms. The receptor's source is a woman in her 30s who had recovered from COVID-19. What was sequenced was PBMCs or T cells enriched from blood (not recorded which).

This CDR3 is CASSQDRGTQHF. The CDR3 DNA reads as TGTGCCAGCAGCCAAGACAGGGGAACCCAGCATTTT. The V and J genes are TRBV3-1 (or the pseudogene TRBV3-2) and TRBJ1-5; a weak D match, TRBD1 (6 bases). CDR3 length: 12 amino acids. Germline V CDR1 and CDR2: LGHDT, YNNKEL (reference sequence). V shed 0 bases and J shed 11 bases, with 8 bases lying between them.